These 24 T cell receptor beta chains originate from one sample sequenced in a study of Graves' ophthalmopathy and Graves' hyperthyroidism. Beta-chain TCR CDR3 regions were amplified from RNA transcripts. The workflow started with a first-round RT-PCR run with HTBI primers and then moved on to a second-round multiplex PCR. TCRdb reprocessed the multiplex PCR reads via MiXCR and lists one record per CDR3 protein. The table shows roughly 700,000 distinct CDR3 sequences, with roughly 40% occurring only once. The sequenced sample was peripheral blood. The receptors shown here come from an adult man with Graves' ophthalmopathy.

This clonotype was picked up many times. The chain carries TRBV12-3 or TRBV12-4 and TRBJ2-5, with D perhaps TRBD1 (5 bases). This CDR3 is 15 amino acids long. V lost 6 bases, J lost 1 base, and 15 bases lay in between. CDR3 nucleotide sequence: TGTGCCAGCAGCAACTCTGGGGCAGGCCAAGAGACCCAGTACTTC. It specifies CASSNSGAGQETQYF.

This clonotype was found many times. V and J are TRBV19 and TRBJ2-5; TRBD2 might be the D (5 bases). Trimming stripped 3 bases from V and 3 bases from J, with 14 bases between. CDR3 length: 15 residues. Germline CDR1 reads LNHDA; CDR2 reads SQIVND (reference sequence). The CDR3 reads CASSMLGLAEETQYF. The CDR3 DNA reads TGTGCCAGTAGTATGCTTGGACTTGCGGAAGAGACCCAGTACTTC.

The table lists this clonotype with a few counts. One junction end does not reproduce the germline sequence, and a read error may be involved. The chain uses TRBV10-3 and TRBJ1-1, with 8 nucleotides matching TRBD1. The CDR3 sequence is 14 residues long. CDR1 is ENHRY, CDR2 SYGVKD, per germline. CDR3 in DNA: TGTGCCAGCAGTGTCCGGGACAGGAGGGCTGAAGCTTTCTTT. Translated, it gives CASSVRDRRAEAFF.

The chain uses TRBV25-1 and TRBJ2-5; 12 nucleotides align to TRBD2. Germline CDR1 is MGHDK and CDR2 is SYGVNS. V was pared by 6 bases and J by 5 bases, with 13 bases of the junction left unmatched. The CDR3 totals 17 residues. The CDR3 reads CASSQNPTSGSSETQYF. In nucleotides, the CDR3 is TGTGCCAGCAGCCAAAACCCGACTAGCGGGAGCTCGGAGACCCAGTACTTC.

This chain connects TRBV6-5 to TRBJ1-1; D gene ambiguous. V was shortened by 5 bases and J by 0 bases, with 7 bases between the two germline ends. This CDR3 spans 13 amino acids. Germline V gives CDR1 MNHEY, CDR2 SVGAGI. CDR3 in DNA: TGTGCCAGCAGTAACGCAGTGAACACTGAAGCTTTCTTT. Translating gives CASSNAVNTEAFF.

This clonotype was seen only a few times. V is TRBV19 and J is TRBJ1-5; D unresolved. The V gene lost 5 bases and the J gene lost 6 bases, with 20 bases spanning the gap. The CDR3 contains 16 residues. Germline CDR1 and CDR2: LNHDA and SQIVND (reference sequence). The CDR3 spells CASSLYAIAGFQPQHF. CDR3 in DNA: TGTGCCAGTAGTCTGTACGCCATAGCAGGATTTCAGCCCCAGCATTTT.

The rearrangement joins TRBV24-1 to TRBJ2-2; D unclear. The CDR3 contains 13 residues. Germline V lookup: CDR1 KGHDR, CDR2 SFDVKD. The V gene lost 4 bases and the J gene lost 5 bases, with 7 bases spanning the gap. The CDR3, as DNA: TGTGCCACCAGTGACCCAAGAACCGGGGAGCTGTTTTTT. It specifies CATSDPRTGELFF.

This clonotype was detected a few times. V usage is TRBV19 and J usage is TRBJ2-2; 7 positions match TRBD2. With V trimmed by 7 bases and J by 1 base, 6 bases remained unmatched. Germline lookup yields CDR1 LNHDA and CDR2 SQIVND (reference sequence). The CDR3 consists of 15 residues. The CDR3 loop reads CASNRAGMNTGELFF. CDR3 bases: TGTGCCAGTAATCGAGCGGGGATGAACACCGGGGAGCTGTTTTTT.

The chain recombines TRBV20-1 with TRBJ1-1, with D possibly being TRBD1 (6 bases). Trimming stripped 5 bases from V and 1 base from J, with 11 bases between. Germline CDR1 reads DFQATT; CDR2 reads SNEGSKA (reference sequence). The CDR3 sequence is 13 residues long. CDR3 sequence reads: CSAPQGRNTEAFF. Written as DNA, the CDR3 is TGCAGTGCTCCACAGGGAAGGAACACTGAAGCTTTCTTT.

The chain joins TRBV7-3 to TRBJ2-2, with 7 bases identical to TRBD2. Trimming removed 1 base from V and 7 bases from J; junction bases left unmatched: 6. Germline V gene lookup returns CDR1 SGHTA and CDR2 FQGTGA. The CDR3 contains 15 residues. Written as DNA, the CDR3 is TGTGCCAGCAGCTTAAGCGGGAGTGGTGGCGGGGAGCTGTTTTTT. As protein: CASSLSGSGGGELFF.

This clonotype was seen many times. This chain links TRBV9 with TRBJ2-7, with 7 positions matching TRBD1. The J segment lost 6 bases and the V segment lost 0 bases, leaving 6 bases of the junction unmatched. The CDR3 extends over 14 amino acids. The germline V gene encodes CDR1 SGDLS and CDR2 YYNGEE. DNA for the CDR3: TGTGCCAGCAGCGTAGTGGCAGGGGGAAGCGAGCAGTACTTC. Protein product: CASSVVAGGSEQYF.

The chain couples TRBV7-9 to TRBJ1-3; D gene unclear. Trimming pared 5 bases from V and 0 bases from J, leaving 14 bases between. Germline lookup yields CDR1 SEHNR and CDR2 FQNEAQ (reference sequence). The length of the CDR3 is 16 residues. CDR3 in amino acids: CASSDIRLDSGNTIYF. The CDR3 DNA follows: TGTGCCAGCAGCGACATCCGACTGGACTCTGGAAACACCATATATTTT.

Points on this clonotype: One end of the junction does not line up with germline, which may come from a read error. This chain connects TRBV24-1 to TRBJ1-5, with D perhaps matching TRBD1 (6 bases). The CDR3 loop spans 14 amino acids. The germline V gene encodes CDR1 KGHDR and CDR2 SFDVKD. CDR3 amino acids: CASSFSGEDQPQHF. The CDR3 coding sequence is TGTGCCAGCAGTTTCTCAGGGGAAGATCAGCCCCAGCATTTT.

The chain carries TRBV24-1 and TRBJ1-2; TRBD1 matches at 11 bases. This CDR3 spans 13 amino acids. Germline V lookup: CDR1 KGHDR, CDR2 SFDVKD. CDR3 nucleotides: TGTTCCTCCGGGACAGGGGGGTACTATGGCTACACCTTC. Translating gives CSSGTGGYYGYTF.

V gene TRBV5-1 combines with J gene TRBJ2-2; D unclear. This CDR3 contains 13 residues. Deletions cut 1 base from V and 5 bases from J, with 6 bases between. CDR1 is SGHRS and CDR2 is YFSETQ in the germline V gene. DNA for the CDR3: TGCGCCAGCAGCTTGAGGTGGACCGGGGAGCTGTTTTTT. Translation gives CASSLRWTGELFF.

Only a few counts were recorded for this clonotype. The rearrangement uses TRBV7-2 and TRBJ2-5; tentatively, D is TRBD2 (6 bases). Germline V gene sequence: CDR1 SGHTA, CDR2 FQGNSA. With 3 bases removed from V and 2 bases from J, the gap between germline ends came to 13 bases. This CDR3 is 15 amino acids long. The DNA of the CDR3 is TGTGCCAGCAGCTTTCGGGGGAGGACTCAAGAGACCCAGTACTTC. It specifies CASSFRGRTQETQYF.

This clonotype was seen many times. The V and J genes are TRBV7-2 and TRBJ1-1; a weak D match, TRBD1 (6 bases). The CDR3 consists of 13 residues. Germline CDR1 and CDR2: SGHTA and FQGNSA. V lost 5 bases and J 9 bases, leaving 16 bases between the germline ends. CDR3 in amino acids: CASSRERGTKAFF. CDR3 bases: TGTGCCAGCAGCCGCGAGCGGGGGACAAAAGCTTTCTTT.

This clonotype was seen many times. V usage is TRBV7-9 and J usage is TRBJ2-7; 8 nucleotides match TRBD2. J lost 4 bases, V lost 4 bases, and 6 bases had no gene match. The CDR3 spans 14 residues. Germline V lookup: CDR1 SEHNR, CDR2 FQNEAQ (reference sequence). The CDR3 sequence is CASSWGLGVYEQYF. The CDR3 DNA sequence: TGTGCCAGCAGCTGGGGACTAGGGGTTTACGAGCAGTACTTC.

This clonotype came up a few times. V is TRBV2 and J is TRBJ2-2; TRBD1 matches at 7 bases. Germline CDR1 and CDR2: SNHLY and FYNNEI. CDR3 length: 16 amino acids. J was trimmed by 7 bases and V by 3 bases; bases with no gene match: 11. CDR3 DNA: TGTGCCAGCAGTGATCCGGGCCAGGGGGTGAGCGGGGAGCTGTTTTTT. Its translation is CASSDPGQGVSGELFF.

This clonotype was recorded many times. The genes are TRBV20-1 and TRBJ2-6; 7 nucleotides align to TRBD2. V dropped 0 bases and J dropped 4; count of bases not matched to a gene: 9. Germline-derived CDR1 and CDR2 are DFQATT and SNEGSKA (reference sequence). This CDR3 has 17 residues. In nucleotides, the CDR3 is TGCAGTGCTAGAGACCAGGGCCGGGAGGCGGGGGCCAACGTCCTGACTTTC. Its protein is CSARDQGREAGANVLTF.

This clonotype was seen many times. The chain employs TRBV10-3 and TRBJ1-2; TRBD1 might be the D (6 bases). Germline-derived CDR1 and CDR2 are ENHRY and SYGVKD. The ends were cut back, 3 bases at V and 7 bases at J, with 12 bases in the middle. The CDR3 is made up of 13 amino acids. CDR3 coding DNA: TGTGCCATCAGTGAAGGGGGGGCGGTTGGCTACACCTTC. Amino acids: CAISEGGAVGYTF.

This clonotype was seen a few times. The chain couples TRBV10-3 to TRBJ2-7; D not certain. Germline V lookup: CDR1 ENHRY, CDR2 SYGVKD. Trimming cost V 10 bases and J 2 bases, with 12 bases left between them. There are 12 residues in the CDR3. For the CDR3, the DNA is TGTGCCACCTCAGTTGTGGCCTACGAGCAGTACTTC. Protein sequence: CATSVVAYEQYF.

Turning to this clonotype: A clone one base away is much larger, so this may be a read error. V and J are TRBV7-9 and TRBJ1-4; D ambiguous. The germline V gene has CDR1 SEHNR and CDR2 FQNEAQ (reference sequence). CDR3 size: 13 residues. As DNA, the CDR3 is TGTGCCAGCAGCCGCCCAGAAATCGGAAAACTGGTTTTT. Its translation: CASSRPEIGKLVF.

A note on this clonotype: A read error may account for a junction end that differs from germline. This chain connects TRBV7-2 to TRBJ1-2, with D unclear. The CDR3 totals 12 residues. Germline V gene sequence: CDR1 SGHTA, CDR2 FQGNSA. CDR3 sequence reads: CASNLELGGYTF. The CDR3 DNA is TGTGCCAGCAACTTAGAGCTAGGGGGCTACACCTTC.